These 24 T cell receptor beta chains originate from one sample sequenced in a study of blood T cell repertoires in COVID-19. The assay was immunoSEQ multiplex PCR, and TCRdb's table has in-frame clones only and misses some. The sample includes 40,000 to 55,000 clones, approximately 90% seen only once; the top ten take 0.35% to 0.4%. The sequenced sample consisted of peripheral blood. These receptors came from a man aged 50 or older with COVID-19, enrolled during active disease.

For the CDR3, the DNA is TGTGCCAGCAGTTCACCGGGACAGGGGGCCCACGAGCAGTACTTC. It encodes CASSSPGQGAHEQYF. This rearrangement joins TRBV28 to TRBJ2-7, with TRBD1 identical over 12 bases. V lost 4 bases, J lost 5 bases, and 6 bases stayed unmatched. Germline V gene data show CDR1 as MDHEN and CDR2 as SYDVKM. The CDR3 has 15 amino acids.

The chain carries TRBV29-1 and TRBJ1-3; D is ambiguous. From germline, CDR1 is SQVTM and CDR2 ANQGSEA. Trimming left V 6 bases short and J 4 bases short, with 10 bases between. The CDR3 has 12 residues. The CDR3 DNA follows: TGCAGCGTGTGGGCCTCCGGAAACACCATATATTTT. Its translation is CSVWASGNTIYF.

CDR3 loop: CASSVRGGTEAFF. As DNA, the CDR3 is TGTGCCAGCAGCGTACGGGGGGGAACTGAAGCTTTCTTT. The V gene is TRBV5-4, the J gene TRBJ1-1, with a weak D call TRBD1 (5 bases). The CDR3 spans 13 residues. In germline, CDR1 is SGHNT, CDR2 YYREEE (reference sequence). V lost 4 bases, J lost 5 bases, and 12 bases lay in between.

The CDR3 DNA follows: TGCGCCAGCAGCCAAGAACGGCCAGGGTACGAGCAGTACTTC. Its translation is CASSQERPGYEQYF. The J gene is TRBJ2-7, the V gene TRBV4-3, with a tentative D call TRBD1 (5 bases). V was pared by 0 bases and J by 4 bases, with 10 bases between. Per the germline V gene, CDR1 is LGHNA and CDR2 is YSLEER. This CDR3 contains 14 residues.

The V and J genes are TRBV6-1 and TRBJ2-3; TRBD2 matches 11 bases. V gave up 2 bases and J gave up 2 bases; unmatched junction bases: 9. The CDR3 is 18 residues long. Looked up from germline, CDR1 is MNHNS and CDR2 is SASEGT. The CDR3 DNA sequence: TGTGCCAGCAGTGAAACGGGGCTAGCGGGAGGCAACACAGATACGCAGTATTTT. Its protein is CASSETGLAGGNTDTQYF.

V gene TRBV28 combines with J gene TRBJ2-1, with 8 positions matching TRBD2. The CDR3 is made up of 16 amino acids. The germline CDR1 and CDR2 sequences are MDHEN and SYDVKM. The ends lost 1 base at V and 10 bases at J; junction bases unmatched: 12. The chain's CDR3 is CASSLSASGSVREQFF. CDR3 nucleotide sequence: TGTGCCAGCAGTTTATCGGCTAGCGGGTCCGTGCGGGAGCAGTTCTTC.

The chain joins TRBV19 to TRBJ2-2, with 15 bases that match TRBD2. V shed 1 base, J shed 7 bases, and the junction held 7 bases outside the gene matches. CDR3 size: 18 residues. Germline V gene lookup returns CDR1 LNHDA and CDR2 SQIVND (reference sequence). CDR3 sequence (DNA): TGTGCCAGTAGTATAGGCTCCCGGACTAGCGGGAGGGGCGGGGAGCTGTTTTTT. Translation: CASSIGSRTSGRGGELFF.

The chain has TRBV9 and TRBJ2-5; a possible D gene is TRBD2 (5 bases). Trimming stripped 3 bases from V and 0 bases from J, with 6 bases between. The CDR3 sequence is 13 residues long. Germline CDR1 is SGDLS and CDR2 is YYNGEE. The CDR3 sequence is CASSGGDQETQYF. The CDR3 coding sequence is TGTGCCAGCAGCGGGGGAGACCAAGAGACCCAGTACTTC.

The chain links TRBV2 to TRBJ2-4, with 11 bases lining up with TRBD2. Germline V CDR1 and CDR2: SNHLY, FYNNEI. The CDR3 length is 16 residues. V gave up 6 bases and J gave up 8 bases; unmatched junction bases: 12. DNA of the CDR3: TGTGCCAGCAGGGGCCCAACTAGCGGGAGTCCAGACATTCAGTACTTC. Protein: CASRGPTSGSPDIQYF.

The chain employs TRBV7-9 and TRBJ2-7; 9 positions agree with TRBD2. Germline V lookup: CDR1 SEHNR, CDR2 FQNEAQ (reference sequence). The CDR3 is 15 residues long. The V and J ends lost 1 base and 4 bases, in that order; junction bases with no gene match: 5. The CDR3 region has the DNA TGTGCCAGCAGCTTAGGAGCGGGAGGTGGATACGAGCAGTACTTC. It encodes CASSLGAGGGYEQYF.

This clone was found a few times. V usage is TRBV11-1 and J usage is TRBJ2-1; 15 positions agree with TRBD2. The CDR3 is 16 residues long. CDR1 SGHAT and CDR2 FQDESV come from the germline V gene (reference sequence). V lost 3 bases to trimming and J lost 4 bases; unmatched junction nucleotides: 1. CDR3 residues: CASSLGTSGRYNEQFF. The CDR3, as DNA: TGTGCCAGCAGCTTGGGGACTAGCGGGAGGTACAATGAGCAGTTCTTC.

The chain joins TRBV3-1 (or the pseudogene TRBV3-2) to TRBJ2-7, with D perhaps matching TRBD1 (6 bases). CDR1 is LGHDT and CDR2 is YNNKEL in the germline V gene (reference sequence). The CDR3 runs 13 residues. V was trimmed by 4 bases and J by 5 bases, leaving 12 bases between them. The CDR3 nucleotides read TGTGCCAGCAGCCGGACAGAGCCCCACGAGCAGTACTTC. It is translated as CASSRTEPHEQYF.

J is TRBJ2-5 and V is TRBV3-1 (or the pseudogene TRBV3-2), with D possibly being TRBD2 (5 bases). Germline assignment: CDR1 LGHDT and CDR2 YNNKEL (reference sequence). The CDR3 spans 13 residues. Trimming took 3 bases from V and 5 from J, leaving 10 bases between them. This CDR3 reads CASSQGRSETQYF. The CDR3 nucleotides read TGTGCCAGCAGCCAGGGGAGATCGGAGACCCAGTACTTC.

The chain combines TRBV30 with TRBJ1-2; 9 nucleotides match TRBD1. Per germline, CDR1 GTSNPN and CDR2 SVGIG (reference sequence). Germline trimming cut 1 base from V and 6 bases from J; bases unmatched to any gene: 3. The CDR3 is 13 residues long. The CDR3 bases are TGTGCCTGGAGTGCGGGGACAGGGAATGGCTACACCTTC. It encodes CAWSAGTGNGYTF. The full variable domain, with the rest looked up from reference TRBV30 and TRBJ1-2, is SQTIHQWPATLVQPVGSPLSLECTVEGTSNPNLYWYRQAAGRGLQLLFYSVGIGQISSEVPQNLSASRPQDRQFILSSKKLLLSDSGFYLCAWSAGTGNGYTFGSGTRLTVV.

V is TRBV6-6 and J is TRBJ1-2, with D maybe TRBD1 (6 bases). The CDR3 has 15 amino acids. Germline V gene data show CDR1 as MNHNY and CDR2 as SVGAGI (reference sequence). Trimming left V 7 bases short and J 4 bases short, with 19 bases between. CDR3 nucleotide sequence: TGTGCCAGCACCCTAGGTGGGGCAGGGGTCTATGGCTACACCTTC. Encoded protein: CASTLGGAGVYGYTF.

The V gene is TRBV11-2, the J gene TRBJ2-3; D is possibly TRBD2 (6 bases). The CDR3 is 15 residues long. Per germline, CDR1 SGHAT and CDR2 FQNNGV. V shed 2 bases and J shed 4 bases, with 13 bases lying between them. CDR3 sequence reads: CASSLTGVRPDTQYF. For the CDR3, the DNA is TGTGCCAGCAGCTTAACGGGAGTACGACCAGATACGCAGTATTTT.

For this clone: A junction boundary mismatches the germline segment, possibly from a read error. The V and J genes are TRBV11-2 and TRBJ1-1, with 7 bases aligning to TRBD1. The CDR3 runs to 13 residues. Germline V gene sequence: CDR1 SGHAT, CDR2 FQNNGV. The DNA for the CDR3 is TGTGCCAGCAGCGTAGACAGGGAAACTGAAGCTTTCTTT. Amino acids: CASSVDRETEAFF.

The gene calls are TRBV6-5 and TRBJ2-7; 7 bases are a match to TRBD2. J lost 9 bases, V lost 8 bases, and 13 bases had no gene match. The CDR3 extends over 13 amino acids. Germline CDR1 MNHEY, CDR2 SVGAGI. The CDR3 bases are TGTGCCAGCGGATCCCCGGGACTAACTCGGCAGTACTTC. It translates to CASGSPGLTRQYF.

The V gene is TRBV7-9, the J gene TRBJ1-1; weak D call: TRBD1 (5 bases). Germline CDR1 is SEHNR and CDR2 is FQNEAQ (reference sequence). V shed 5 bases and J shed 0 bases, with 13 bases lying between them. This CDR3 comprises 15 residues. The CDR3, as DNA: TGTGCCAGCAGCCCCCGGACACTGATGAACACTGAAGCTTTCTTT. Its protein is CASSPRTLMNTEAFF.

The chain carries TRBV5-1 and TRBJ2-1, with 11 bases aligning to TRBD2. The trim removed 4 bases at V and 0 bases at J, leaving 6 bases unmatched. Germline V CDR1 and CDR2: SGHRS, YFSETQ. CDR3 length equals 17 residues. The CDR3 loop reads CASSRIAGGSSYNEQFF. The CDR3 region has the DNA TGCGCCAGCAGCAGGATAGCGGGAGGGAGCTCCTACAATGAGCAGTTCTTC. Full variable domain (rest looked up from reference TRBV5-1 and TRBJ2-1): KAGVTQTPRYLIKTRGQQVTLSCSPISGHRSVSWYQQTPGQGLQFLFEYFSETQRNKGNFPGRFSGRQFSNSRSEMNVSTLELGDSALYLCASSRIAGGSSYNEQFFGPGTRLTVL.

This chain joins TRBV7-3 and TRBJ2-3, with D maybe TRBD2 (6 bases). CDR1 SGHTA and CDR2 FQGTGA come from the germline V gene. The V and J ends lost 5 bases and 3 bases respectively, with 12 bases between them. This CDR3 region has 14 residues. CDR3: CASSPTGTTDTQYF. CDR3 nucleotide sequence: TGTGCCAGCAGCCCAACCGGGACTACAGATACGCAGTATTTT. Full variable domain (rest looked up from reference TRBV7-3 and TRBJ2-3): GAGVSQTPSNKVTEKGKYVELRCDPISGHTALYWYRQSLGQGPEFLIYFQGTGAADDSGLPNDRFFAVRPEGSVSTLKIQRTERGDSAVYLCASSPTGTTDTQYFGPGTRLTVL.

The chain combines TRBV7-9 with TRBJ2-3, with 8 nucleotides matching TRBD2. Looked up from germline, CDR1 is SEHNR and CDR2 is FQNEAQ (reference sequence). Trimming cost V 7 bases and J 2 bases; bases outside gene matches: 17. There are 18 residues in the CDR3. The DNA of the CDR3 is TGTGCCAGCACCCGAGACCCGGGAGGGGGGACTATCACAGATACGCAGTATTTT. Protein sequence: CASTRDPGGGTITDTQYF.

CDR3 in amino acids: CASSPRGGPSTDTQYF. In DNA form, the CDR3 reads TGTGCCAGCAGCCCAAGAGGGGGACCGAGCACAGATACGCAGTATTTT. This sequence joins TRBV7-9 and TRBJ2-3; possibly TRBD1 for D (6 bases). The germline V gene has CDR1 SEHNR and CDR2 FQNEAQ (reference sequence). CDR3 length: 16 residues. The V end lost 5 bases, the J end lost 0 bases, and 15 bases lay between the germline ends.

The count of this clone is one. Other DNA variants within this sample encode the same CDR3. V usage is TRBV7-8 and J usage is TRBJ2-7; 7 nucleotides align to TRBD1. This CDR3 comprises 13 residues. CDR1 SGHVS and CDR2 FQNEAQ come from the germline V gene. J lost 4 bases, V lost 0 bases, and 0 bases had no gene match. The CDR3 sequence: CASSLATGYEQYF. DNA of the CDR3: TGTGCCAGCAGCTTAGCGACAGGGTACGAGCAGTACTTC.